Sequencing of this TCR beta chain was carried out in a study of T cells after yellow fever vaccination. Findings and limits, study-wide: Researchers noted that a small share of clonotypes showed up in both CD4 and CD8 compartments. The booster saw the reappearance of most primary-vaccination clones (approximately 97% CD4, roughly 87% CD8).

Germline loops: CDR1 SGHTS, CDR2 YDEGEE. V shed 5 bases and J shed 5 bases, with 10 bases lying between them. The length of the CDR3 is 12 residues. Ten or more counts support this clonotype. Its antigen remains unknown. In making TCR cDNA, 5'RACE template switching added a universal primer site and UMIs to it. TCRdb re-analysed the 5' RACE reads in MiXCR, keeping a single row per CDR3 protein. This table holds roughly 150,000 distinct CDR3 sequences, 7.7% found once. This material consisted of CD4+ T cells sorted from PBMCs, taken 5 days after the yellow fever booster vaccination. This clonotype was sampled from a young man who received the YFV17D yellow fever vaccine. This sequence joins TRBV5-8 and TRBJ2-5; D gene uncertain. CDR3 sequence (DNA): TGTGCCAGCAGTACCCAGCCGGAGACCCAGTACTTC. Amino acid sequence: CASSTQPETQYF.